What follows describes a single TCR beta chain. This clonotype was detected ten times or more. Its antigen is currently not known. It has no much larger one-base neighbor in the sample; base qualities were not kept. The entry originates in a study of T cells in Graves' hyperthyroidism and ophthalmopathy (dated by TCRdb to the late 2010s). Some background on the complete study: Peripheral blood was collected at initial diagnosis, before any treatment. Thyroid tissue and blood T-cell repertoires from six Graves' hyperthyroidism patients were also compared in the study. TCR V-J signatures able to tell the groups apart were searched for in a discovery cohort of 90 to 100 patients, of whom under 45 had Graves' ophthalmopathy and under 65 had stable Graves' hyperthyroidism. The roughly 91 discovery patients were randomly split 7:3 into training and test sets. After sampling, hyperthyroidism patients received methimazole starting at 30 mg daily, and ophthalmopathy patients received high-dose intravenous methylprednisolone. TCR Vbeta CDR3 sequencing of 135 peripheral blood samples (more than 40 ophthalmopathy, 75 to 80 hyperthyroidism and some 17 progressor patients) is reported in the paper. Whether ophthalmopathy could be predicted prospectively was tested in an independent validation cohort made up of approximately 19 hyperthyroidism patients plus 17 patients who later progressed to ophthalmopathy.

Stable Graves' hyperthyroidism was defined as no progression to ophthalmopathy during 18 months of follow-up. Hyperthyroidism patients were aged 18 to 65 years and newly diagnosed, with disease duration of less than 2 months. The study excluded patients with uncontrolled infections, other autoimmune diseases, pregnancy or lactation. Diagnoses were based on clinical symptoms, serum thyroxine and TRAb, thyroid ultrasound and orbital computed tomography. PBMCs were isolated from more than 9 ml of fresh peripheral blood by Ficoll-Paque density gradient centrifugation. Total RNA was extracted with Trizol reagent, and quality was checked on an Agilent 2100 Bioanalyzer. As encoded in the germline V gene, CDR1 is SNHLY while CDR2 is FYNNEI. The CDR3 contains 14 residues, cysteine and phenylalanine counted. Just the 42-base CDR3 DNA is kept, in frame starting at base 1. Clipping removes 3 bases from V and 6 bases from J, with 6 as the unmatched junction base count.

Broad study findings and their caveats: Most expanded thyroid clonotypes (frequency above 0.001) were also found in blood, which suggests that blood repertoires may mirror thyroid immune responses. In cross-validation, a model built on a 13 V-J signature told ophthalmopathy apart from stable hyperthyroidism with less than 90% sensitivity and 81% to 82% specificity, and in testing the same model reached 80%/75%. Sample size was not statistically predetermined, and blinding of investigators to group allocation was not performed. In validation, progression to ophthalmopathy was predicted by the model with roughly 71% sensitivity and just over 72% specificity, a median of approximately 7.1 months before onset.

TCR beta CDR3 regions were amplified from RNA transcripts. A first-round RT-PCR of the TCR CDR3 used the HTBI primer set with the Qiagen OneStep RT-PCR kit. The libraries were constructed in a second round of multiplex PCR and then size-selected and purified. Paired-end sequencing of the libraries was performed with 100 bp reads on an Illumina HiSeq2000. On the study's bioinformatics: SOAPnuke was used to process the raw data, throwing out any read that contained adapters or uncalled bases, had a mean Phred below 15, or lacked an exact constant-primer or identifier match. COPE v1.2.5 was used to merge the high-quality paired reads, and each unique nucleotide sequence was defined as a clonotype. Clonotypes were aligned to IMGT TRBV, TRBD and TRBJ reference segments using MiTCR v1.1. Analysis was restricted to V-J combinations with a frequency above 0.0001, which covered roughly 99% of repertoires. A TCS score was defined as the ratio between F50 (clonal expansion) and ExV (chaos), using BLOSUM62-based TCRdist between CDR3 peptides within each V-J. Welch's t-statistics and random forest reduced 514 V-J features to about 12, which were used in a naive Bayes classifier (R e1071). The raw public reads went through TCRdb reprocessing: fastp at Q25, MiXCR clone calling, in-frame beta chains kept. CDR3 protein duplicates are merged, each entry listing the most common genes and DNA. The V and J calls come from TCRdb's annotation, not from the publication. For this sample the table gives around 430,000 distinct CDR3 sequences, of which just under 15% were detected only once. The ten biggest clones cover 32% of the sample.

The material sequenced was blood. This clonotype was sampled from a young woman with Graves' hyperthyroidism. The rearranged chain carries TRBV2 and TRBJ2-7, and 9 junctional nucleotides match TRBD2. The nucleotide sequence reads TGTGCCAGCAGTGAGCGGGGGGGTGCTGGCGAGCAGTACTTC. Its protein product is CASSERGGAGEQYF. Extended through the reference TRBV2 and TRBJ2-7 proteins, this CDR3 yields the full variable domain: EPEVTQTPSHQVTQMGQEVILRCVPISNHLYFYWYRQILGQKVEFLVSFYNNEISEKSEIFDDQFSVERPDGSNFTLKIRSTKLEDSAMYFCASSERGGAGEQYFGPGTRLTVT.